This T cell receptor beta chain came from a study of blood T cell repertoires in COVID-19 (dated by TCRdb to 2020 to 2021). Study-wide context: ImmuneRACE Cohort 3 recovered participants were defined by two consecutive negative NP/OP PCR tests, healthcare professional clearance, or symptom resolution. Samples covering the acute and convalescent phases of COVID-19 were provided by collaborators in the United States, Italy and Spain. The material from the prospective study consisted of cDNA or gDNA derived from T cells, B-cell-depleted T cells, or PBMCs. Subjects who had been exposed to COVID-19, were actively infected with it, or had recovered from it provided the deeply sampled blood TCRbeta repertoires that made up the dataset. The repertoires were made available in a free public database intended to serve as a resource for research on the immune response to SARS-CoV-2. The samples were drawn from two sources: the first 160 participants of the ongoing ImmuneRACE study, and 1,000 to 1,500 subjects contributed by 6 global collaborators. A de-identified subject ID, COVID-19 status, age in years and sex were almost always included in the sample metadata. Where available, HLA class I and class II types were obtained from metadata supplied by the sample provider rather than from assay-based typing. What the work shows at the level of the full study, not this receptor alone: The amount of clinical and demographic metadata varied by source and participant and was provided uncurated.

Inclusive of the bounding cysteine and phenylalanine, the CDR3 is 15 residues long. CDR3 DNA is the only sequence kept; it has 45 bases, read in frame from the first base. At the junction V is shortened by 4 bases and J by 5 bases, with 14 bases in between. The CDR1 and CDR2 encoded by the germline V gene are SGHTA and FQGNSA. TCRbeta CDR3 regions were amplified from genomic DNA by means of the immunoSEQ Assay, a bias-controlled multiplex PCR. In the source study's methods: The number of nucleated cells in each sample was estimated by amplification of reference gene primers within the assay. To quantify the absolute abundance of each unique TCRbeta CDR3 rearrangement, sequence reads were collapsed and filtered. For each sample, productive Simpson clonality was calculated by taking the square root of Simpson's diversity index across productive rearrangements. TCRdb carries this immuneACCESS record with in-frame sequences only. Its versions omit some clonotypes, under half of them owing to an unresolved V gene in the studies checked, with the rest unexplained. That table is the source of V, J and clone size, and D and trimming were worked out from the DNA. The sample table holds a few hundred thousand clones, of which 87% were seen once. The ten largest clones capture around 2% of the sample.

Participants in the prospective study were aged about 18 to 95 years, lived in over 20 United States geographic areas, and enrolled through a virtual design. To assign participants to cohorts, the prospective study relied on clinical history that participants themselves reported in a screening survey and a study questionnaire. Mobile phlebotomists in the prospective study collected whole blood, serum and a nasopharyngeal or oropharyngeal swab from every participant. Over a roughly 2-month period, participants in the prospective study had the option of providing additional blood draws and questionnaires. Prospective study blood samples were shipped either frozen or at room temperature before DNA extraction. This clone was seen just once. Its antigen is unknown. No base qualities exist here, and no much larger clone lies one base off it.

The sequence joins TRBV7-2 to TRBJ2-2; TRBD1 is perhaps the D gene, given 7 matching bases. This receptor was obtained from a man aged 35-49 years in a cohort exposed to, infected with or recovered from COVID-19 (not recorded which). The specimen sequenced was PBMCs or T cells enriched from blood (not recorded which). The nucleotides are TGTGCCAGCAGCTCCCGACAGGGAGGAACCGGGGAGCTGTTTTTT. Translation gives CASSSRQGGTGELFF.